The 7 T cell receptor beta chains reported below all come from one sample, sequenced in a study of cytomegalovirus exposure and HLA in healthy donors (dated by TCRdb to the late 2010s). Library method: the immunoSEQ multiplex PCR assay. For the multiplex PCR, a mixture combining 60 forward primers for TCR Vbeta segments and 13 reverse primers for TCR Jbeta segments was used. What TCRdb holds here is the immuneACCESS table cut down to in-frame rearrangements. Part of the clones is not present; checked against another copy, under half of the missing clones reflect an unresolved V gene, and the others are unexplained. A total of roughly 290,000 clones appear in this sample, 80% of them only once. Jointly, the top ten make up over 0.3% of the sample. The sample comprised PBMCs. The receptors come from a girl aged 2-10 years in good health and CMV-seronegative.

A word on this clone: Other nucleotide sequences from this sample produce the same CDR3. This sequence joins TRBV18 and TRBJ2-2, with unresolved D. The germline gives CDR1 KGHSH, CDR2 LQKENI. This CDR3 region has 14 residues. V was trimmed by 3 bases and J by 0 bases, leaving 5 bases between them. DNA of the CDR3: TGTGCCAGCTCACCTACAGCGAACACCGGGGAGCTGTTTTTT. Residues: CASSPTANTGELFF.

The chain combines TRBV9 with TRBJ2-7; D remains ambiguous. V lost 0 bases and J 3 bases, leaving 13 bases between the germline ends. Per germline, CDR1 SGDLS and CDR2 YYNGEE. There are 15 residues in the CDR3. The CDR3 spells CASSVDELGGYEQYF. The CDR3 DNA reads as TGTGCCAGCAGCGTAGACGAACTCGGTGGCTACGAGCAGTACTTC.

V and J are TRBV27 and TRBJ2-1; D may be TRBD1 (6 bases). This CDR3 spans 16 amino acids. CDR1 is MNHEY, CDR2 SMNVEV, per germline (reference sequence). V was clipped by 0 bases and J by 6 bases, with 15 bases between them. CDR3 sequence reads: CASSLSNRVRGNEQFF. In nucleotides, the CDR3 is TGTGCCAGCAGTTTATCTAACAGGGTCCGTGGCAATGAGCAGTTCTTC.

The rearrangement uses TRBV4-1 and TRBJ2-5, with D possibly TRBD1 on 6 matching bases. Germline CDR1 and CDR2: MGHRA and YSYEKL. This CDR3 comprises 14 residues. The V end lost 0 bases, the J end lost 6 bases, and 11 bases lay between the germline ends. CDR3 sequence (DNA): TGCGCCAGCAGCCAAGATCGGGACACTCAGACCCAGTACTTC. This codes for CASSQDRDTQTQYF.

V usage is TRBV7-2 and J usage is TRBJ2-1; D is undetermined. Germline CDR1 reads SGHTA; CDR2 reads FQGNSA. The CDR3 contains 17 residues. Trimming pared 3 bases from V and 7 bases from J, leaving 22 bases between. The CDR3 bases are TGTGCCAGCAGCTTTTTCCGGTCGGAGCCGCATCCTAATGAGCAGTTCTTC. Encoded protein: CASSFFRSEPHPNEQFF.

The chain couples TRBV19 to TRBJ1-4, with 9 positions matching TRBD1. This CDR3 has 14 residues. Germline lookup yields CDR1 LNHDA and CDR2 SQIVND (reference sequence). V lost 10 bases and J lost 7; bases outside the gene matches: 10. The CDR3 spells CATKNRGPGEKLFF. The CDR3 DNA reads TGTGCCACAAAGAACAGGGGGCCCGGTGAAAAACTGTTTTTT.

This clone was seen a single time. The CDR3 sequence: CASSFSGSNTEAFF. CDR3 in DNA: TGTGCCAGCAGCTTTTCGGGTTCGAACACTGAAGCTTTCTTT. The chain recombines TRBV11-3 with TRBJ1-1, with D hard to call. CDR3 length: 14 residues. The germline CDR1 and CDR2 sequences are SGHNT and YENEEA. Trimming cost V 3 bases and J 1 base, with 9 bases left between them.